This paragraph covers one T cell receptor beta chain sequence. The data are from a study of cytomegalovirus exposure and HLA in healthy donors. Sequenced by immunoSEQ multiplex PCR; TCRdb stores in-frame clones only, minus some. Seen here are some 110,000 clones, about 82% observed once, and the top ten hold under 5%. Sequences were obtained from PBMCs. The TCR was taken from a man aged 18-30 years in good health and CMV-seronegative.

CDR3 DNA sequence: TGTGCCTGGACGGATGGGGCATCAGGCGAGCAGTACTTC. It is translated as CAWTDGASGEQYF. The chain recombines TRBV30 with TRBJ2-7, with a weak D call TRBD1 (5 bases). Germline lookup yields CDR1 GTSNPN and CDR2 SVGIG (reference sequence). Trimming took 4 bases from V and 6 from J, leaving 16 bases between them. The CDR3 spans 13 residues.